Listed below are T cell receptor beta chains from one sample, sequenced in a study of T cells in Graves' hyperthyroidism and ophthalmopathy. From the multiplex PCR reads, TCRdb called clonotypes with MiXCR, one entry per CDR3 protein. The sample includes approximately 500,000 distinct CDR3 sequences, about 43% of them seen just once. The sequencing input was peripheral blood or thyroid tissue (not recorded which). The receptors derive from a young woman with Graves' hyperthyroidism. The conserved cysteine and the conserved F or W are not part of the CDR3 here.

>TRBV29-1|TRBJ2-2
SVDGLAGHAELF
>TRBV29-1|TRBJ1-4
SAAQTLF
>TRBV5-1|TRBJ2-5
ASSRGLAGVGETQY
>TRBV29-1|TRBJ1-5
SLTGGWQPQH
>TRBV29-1|TRBJ1-4
SVRTGGEKLF
>TRBV2|.
ASRTGYFIREQF
>TRBV7-6|.
ASSLLGARDEQF
>TRBV5-6|TRBJ1-1
ASTTTVVTEAF
>TRBV20-1|TRBJ2-2
SARGGQKVTNTGELF
>TRBV7-2|TRBJ1-5
ASSSENSNQPQH
>TRBV29-1|TRBJ2-2
SVEMAGVGELF
>TRBV7-9|TRBJ1-3
ASSSPGQGDTIY
>TRBV9|TRBJ2-7
ASSQEGFYEQY
>TRBV19|TRBJ1-5
ASKTQGAAQH
>TRBV18|TRBJ2-7
ASSPYLGQDGEQY
>TRBV5-1|TRBJ2-7
ASSLAGVVPYEQY
>TRBV20-1|TRBJ2-7
SARVPTAYEQY
>TRBV12-3/TRBV12-4|TRBJ2-1
ASSFDVGVPTSGTQF
>TRBV7-9|TRBJ2-7
ASSPGTGGQEQY
>TRBV7-2|TRBJ2-6
ASSPTVGANVLT
>TRBV7-2|TRBJ2-1
ASSFDDNEQF
>TRBV12-3/TRBV12-4|TRBJ2-3
ASSIRGLEDTQY
>TRBV2|TRBJ1-2
ASSLRLADYGYT
>TRBV29-1|TRBJ2-1
SVEGNHNEQF
>TRBV5-1|TRBJ1-1
ASSWGVSTEAF
>TRBV7-9|TRBJ1-3
ASSPTGYTIY
>TRBV11-3|TRBJ1-1
ASSLEGWRRTEAF
>TRBV24-1|TRBJ2-5
ATSAAGAGCETQY
>TRBV20-1|TRBJ1-6
SARDGGGGANSPLH
>TRBV5-1|TRBJ1-3
ASSLGDRESFSGNTIY
>TRBV10-3|TRBJ2-7
AITEGMDNYEQY
>TRBV18|TRBJ1-3
ASSPWGLGLSGNTIY
>TRBV19|TRBJ1-1
ASSQALNTEAF
>TRBV4-2|TRBJ1-5
ASSQVPGPSNQPQH
>TRBV20-1|TRBJ1-5
SASSYDERHIHSNQPQH
>TRBV19|TRBJ2-7
ATSQTGGSYEQY
>TRBV7-9|TRBJ2-7
ASRKTSSYEQY
>TRBV2|TRBJ1-4
ASSEAGTANEKLF
>TRBV6-2/TRBV6-3|TRBJ2-5
ASRRSPGAQY
>TRBV2|TRBJ1-1
ASSERGGYMNTEAF
>TRBV5-5|TRBJ1-1
ASSLVGGATEAF
>TRBV19|TRBJ1-2
ASSPQTPGTDRGYT
>TRBV29-1|TRBJ2-5
SVGLDRGRTQY
>TRBV20-1|.
SASTGRESYNEQF
>TRBV2|TRBJ1-5
ASSEALRGSQPQH
>TRBV5-4|TRBJ2-7
ASSYPRRGSYEQY
>TRBV29-1|TRBJ2-5
SARDGRGQY
>TRBV12-3/TRBV12-4|TRBJ1-3
ASSPTDRISGNTIY
>TRBV7-8|TRBJ1-1
ASSHRGAEAF
>TRBV5-1|TRBJ1-2
ASSLGSGKSYT
>TRBV6-6|TRBJ2-2
ASSYPGLAGAHTGELF
>TRBV27|TRBJ1-2
ASSPREGNYGYT
>TRBV2|TRBJ1-4
ASETWGSYNEKLF
>TRBV29-1|TRBJ2-6
SVTGESGANVLT
>TRBV10-3|TRBJ1-1
AITDGGQMNTEAF